This T cell receptor beta chain is drawn from a study of PD-1 blockade in mismatch repair-deficient tumors. Overall study: All were previously treated, progressing patients with over 9 mismatch repair-deficient cancer types.

V shed 3 bases, J shed 7 bases, and the junction held 3 bases outside the gene matches. CDR1 and CDR2 from the germline V gene are SGHTA and FQGNSA. This CDR3 spans 14 amino acids. PCR or immunohistochemistry showed mismatch repair deficiency in every enrolled patient. This table comes from immunoSEQ multiplex PCR, and its TCRdb copy is limited to in-frame clones, with some not included. The table shows under 40,000 clones, with approximately 88% occurring only once. The clonotype comes from an adult with mismatch repair-deficient cancer. The chain couples TRBV7-2 to TRBJ1-6, with 7 bases lining up with TRBD1. The specimen comprised PBMCs, sampled 38 to 40 weeks after starting pembrolizumab. CDR3 in DNA: TGTGCCAGCAGCTTCGCCAGGGGGAATTCACCCCTCCACTTT. As protein: CASSFARGNSPLHF.